The 21 T cell receptor beta chains listed next were all sequenced from one sample in a study of blood T cell repertoires in COVID-19. This table comes from immunoSEQ multiplex PCR, and its TCRdb copy is limited to in-frame clones, with some not included. The profile shows roughly 86,000 clones, around 87% of them singletons. Source material: peripheral blood. All receptors come from a man aged 40-49 years with acute or convalescent COVID-19.

This clone was seen a few times. The V call is TRBV7-2, the J call TRBJ1-1; no firm D call. The V end was cut by 5 bases, the J end by 1 base, with 11 bases between. The CDR3 covers 14 residues. Germline CDR1 is SGHTA and CDR2 is FQGNSA. CDR3 DNA: TGTGCCAGCAGCCCCCCTGGGAGGAACACTGAAGCTTTCTTT. It specifies CASSPPGRNTEAFF.

The chain uses TRBV4-3 and TRBJ1-2; no clear D gene. Germline values: CDR1 LGHNA, CDR2 YSLEER. This CDR3 comprises 16 residues. Trimming removed 3 bases from V and 0 bases from J, with 14 bases in between. CDR3 nucleotides: TGCGCCAGCAGCCAGGATACCGGGAGGCCTAACTATGGCTACACCTTC. Translation gives CASSQDTGRPNYGYTF.

The V gene is TRBV7-9, the J gene TRBJ2-5; 10 nucleotides match TRBD1. Per the germline V gene, CDR1 is SEHNR and CDR2 is FQNEAQ (reference sequence). The CDR3 is made up of 15 amino acids. J gave up 5 bases and V 2 bases, and 5 bases lay outside the gene matches. CDR3 DNA sequence: TGTGCCAGCAGCTTAAGACAGGGGGCCCGGGAGACCCAGTACTTC. Translating it yields CASSLRQGARETQYF.

The V call is TRBV3-1 (or the pseudogene TRBV3-2), the J call TRBJ2-7; 8 positions match TRBD2. V lost 4 bases to trimming and J lost 0 bases; unmatched junction nucleotides: 8. The germline V gene encodes CDR1 LGHDT and CDR2 YNNKEL (reference sequence). This CDR3 has 16 amino acids. DNA for the CDR3: TGTGCCAGCAGCCCCCGCACAGCGGGGGACTCCTACGAGCAGTACTTC. Translating gives CASSPRTAGDSYEQYF.

V and J are TRBV27 and TRBJ1-1; 7 bases align to TRBD1. Germline-derived CDR1 and CDR2 are MNHEY and SMNVEV (reference sequence). The CDR3 length is 13 residues. V was clipped by 5 bases and J by 5 bases; unmatched bases: 5. Written as DNA, the CDR3 is TGTGCCAGCAGTCCGACAGGGAATACTGAAGCTTTCTTT. Its translation is CASSPTGNTEAFF.

The rearrangement joins TRBV15 to TRBJ2-3; the D gene is possibly TRBD2 (5 bases). Per germline, CDR1 LNHNV and CDR2 YYDKDF (reference sequence). This CDR3 has 15 amino acids. V shed 1 base and J shed 7 bases, with 15 bases lying between them. CDR3: CATSRVGGPGNTQYF. The CDR3 DNA reads as TGTGCCACCAGCAGAGTGGGCGGGCCCGGGAATACGCAGTATTTT.

This clone was found a few times. V and J are TRBV2 and TRBJ1-1; D possibly corresponds to TRBD1 (6 bases). CDR1 SNHLY and CDR2 FYNNEI come from the germline V gene. The CDR3 is 13 amino acids. V was cut by 7 bases and J by 2 bases, with 11 bases left in between. DNA for the CDR3: TGTGCCAGCAAGATACAGGGAAACACTGAAGCTTTCTTT. It yields the protein CASKIQGNTEAFF. Full variable domain (remainder filled in from reference TRBV2 and TRBJ1-1): EPEVTQTPSHQVTQMGQEVILRCVPISNHLYFYWYRQILGQKVEFLVSFYNNEISEKSEIFDDQFSVERPDGSNFTLKIRSTKLEDSAMYFCASKIQGNTEAFFGQGTRLTVV.

The rearrangement uses TRBV19 and TRBJ1-6; maybe TRBD1 (6 bases). In germline, CDR1 is LNHDA, CDR2 SQIVND (reference sequence). V lost 3 bases, J lost 7 bases, and 19 bases lay in between. This CDR3 has 17 amino acids. Written as DNA, the CDR3 is TGTGCCAGTAGTATGGGGGCGAGAGGTCTTGCGAATTCACCCCTCCACTTT. Protein: CASSMGARGLANSPLHF.

Concerning this clone: Other DNA variants within this sample encode the same CDR3. The chain has TRBV6-2 or TRBV6-3 and TRBJ1-2; 8 bases are shared with TRBD1. Germline V gives CDR1 MNHEY, CDR2 SVGEGT. J lost 4 bases, V lost 6 bases, and 4 bases had no gene match. CDR3 size: 13 residues. The CDR3 DNA reads as TGTGCCAGCAGCAGGACAGGGAGCTATGGCTACACCTTC. This sequence encodes CASSRTGSYGYTF.

This clone has a handful of counts. J is TRBJ2-1 and V is TRBV10-3; the match to TRBD2 covers 13 bases. Germline V gene sequence: CDR1 ENHRY, CDR2 SYGVKD. J gave up 5 bases and V 6 bases, and 7 bases lay outside the gene matches. The CDR3 contains 16 residues. CDR3 DNA: TGTGCCATCAGAGACGGACTAGCGGGAGTAGACAATGAGCAGTTCTTC. Protein sequence: CAIRDGLAGVDNEQFF.

This chain uses TRBV10-3 with TRBJ1-2; no clear D gene. Trimming took 2 bases from V and 4 from J, leaving 14 bases between them. CDR1 and CDR2 (germline): ENHRY, SYGVKD. The CDR3 runs 15 residues. This chain's CDR3 is CAISEERENLYGYTF. In nucleotides, the CDR3 is TGTGCCATCAGTGAGGAGCGGGAAAACCTCTATGGCTACACCTTC.

V usage is TRBV24-1 and J usage is TRBJ2-7, with TRBD1 matching 11 bases. V trimming: 3 bases; J trimming: 7 bases; junction bases outside the gene matches: 7. The CDR3 loop spans 15 amino acids. Per the germline V gene, CDR1 is KGHDR and CDR2 is SFDVKD. CDR3 region: CATSDPGQGAREQYF. CDR3 bases: TGTGCCACCAGTGATCCAGGACAGGGGGCGCGTGAGCAGTACTTC.

This clone was found once. This chain connects TRBV5-6 to TRBJ1-6, with 10 nucleotides matching TRBD1. The germline V gene has CDR1 SGHDT and CDR2 YYEEEE. The CDR3 runs 15 residues. J was trimmed by 8 bases and V by 0 bases; bases with no gene match: 2. CDR3 sequence reads: CASSLGTGGYSPLHF. CDR3 bases: TGTGCCAGCAGCTTGGGGACAGGGGGTTATTCACCCCTCCACTTT.

The V call is TRBV7-8, the J call TRBJ1-2, with a weak D call TRBD1 (6 bases). Deletions cut 11 bases from V and 6 bases from J, with 16 bases between. The CDR3 covers 12 residues. Germline V gene sequence: CDR1 SGHVS, CDR2 FQNEAQ. The CDR3 DNA follows: TGTGCCTTTGGGGGGGGCGTGGATGGCTACACCTTC. This sequence encodes CAFGGGVDGYTF.

The chain links TRBV2 to TRBJ1-4; no firm D call. CDR3 size: 14 residues. The V and J ends lost 7 bases and 4 bases respectively, with 13 bases between them. CDR1 is SNHLY and CDR2 is FYNNEI in the germline V gene. As DNA, the CDR3 is TGTGCCAGCACCCTGAGGCGCCTTAATGAAAAACTGTTTTTT. Its translation: CASTLRRLNEKLFF.

This clone was counted once. This rearrangement joins TRBV12-3 or TRBV12-4 to TRBJ1-4, with 7 bases fitting TRBD1. V was pared by 6 bases and J by 8 bases, with 6 bases of the junction left unmatched. The CDR3 contains 13 residues. The CDR3 nucleotides read TGTGCCAGCAGCCTCAGACAGGGAGAAAAACTGTTTTTT. Translated: CASSLRQGEKLFF.

This clone has only one observation. The chain combines TRBV19 with TRBJ2-7; 8 bases are a match to TRBD1. The CDR3 runs 18 residues. Per the germline V gene, CDR1 is LNHDA and CDR2 is SQIVND (reference sequence). J gave up 4 bases and V 4 bases, and 18 bases lay outside the gene matches. The CDR3 spells CASSTGPTIRGREYEQYF. The CDR3 DNA sequence: TGTGCCAGTAGTACCGGTCCCACCATCAGGGGGCGCGAGTACGAGCAGTACTTC.

V gene TRBV4-3 combines with J gene TRBJ1-2, with D tentatively TRBD1 (5 bases). There are 13 residues in the CDR3. Germline CDR1 LGHNA, CDR2 YSLEER. Trimming removed 4 bases from V and 8 bases from J, with 14 bases in between. The CDR3 loop is CASSRGTREGYTF. The CDR3 DNA is TGCGCCAGCAGCCGGGGGACGCGGGAGGGCTACACCTTC.

The chain uses TRBV11-2 and TRBJ1-3; a possible D gene is TRBD1 (5 bases). This CDR3 has 16 amino acids. The V end was cut by 5 bases, the J end by 4 bases, with 18 bases between. CDR1 and CDR2 from the germline V gene are SGHAT and FQNNGV. The CDR3 sequence: CASSPRQGTSGNTIYF. The CDR3, as DNA: TGTGCCAGCAGCCCGCGCCAGGGAACGTCCGGAAACACCATATATTTT. The whole variable domain, filled in from reference TRBV11-2 and TRBJ1-3, reads EAGVAQSPRYKIIEKRQSVAFWCNPISGHATLYWYQQILGQGPKLLIQFQNNGVVDDSQLPKDRFSAERLKGVDSTLKIQPAKLEDSAVYLCASSPRQGTSGNTIYFGEGSWLTVV.

The chain joins TRBV6-6 to TRBJ2-3; maybe TRBD2 (6 bases). V was trimmed by 2 bases and J by 0 bases, leaving 9 bases between them. This CDR3 comprises 15 residues. Germline V gene lookup returns CDR1 MNHNY and CDR2 SVGAGI (reference sequence). The DNA for the CDR3 is TGTGCCAGCAGTTACGCGGGGTCCAGCACAGATACGCAGTATTTT. It codes for CASSYAGSSTDTQYF.

J is TRBJ1-1 and V is TRBV5-1; the match to TRBD1 covers 9 bases. This CDR3 has 16 amino acids. The V segment lost 4 bases and the J segment 4 bases; nucleotides outside the gene matches: 11. Germline CDR1 and CDR2: SGHRS and YFSETQ. The CDR3 sequence: CASSAVVQGASTEAFF. CDR3 DNA sequence: TGCGCCAGCAGCGCGGTCGTACAGGGGGCTAGCACTGAAGCTTTCTTT. Together with reference TRBV5-1 and TRBJ1-1, the CDR3 gives the full variable domain: KAGVTQTPRYLIKTRGQQVTLSCSPISGHRSVSWYQQTPGQGLQFLFEYFSETQRNKGNFPGRFSGRQFSNSRSEMNVSTLELGDSALYLCASSAVVQGASTEAFFGQGTRLTVV.